A selection of T cell receptor beta chains follows, all from one sample in a study of blood T cell repertoires in COVID-19. Here immunoSEQ multiplex PCR was the method, and the copy in TCRdb shows in-frame clones only, minus some. The table has over 250,000 clones, 89% seen once. The sequencing sample was made of peripheral blood. Source of these receptors: a man aged 45 to 65 with acute or convalescent COVID-19. Each CDR3 is given with its conserved first and last residue. A D gene is named only where the DNA matches it firmly. Clone sizes are given selectively: once, few, many, or a class where the clone is expanded.

j_call: TRBJ2-2
v_call: TRBV5-4
d_call: TRBD2
clone_size: -
cdr3_aa: CASSPYVRGGDTGELFF
cdr3_nt: TGTGCCAGCAGCCCCTACGTGCGGGGGGGCGACACCGGGGAGCTGTTTTTT

j_call: TRBJ2-2
v_call: TRBV10-2
d_call: -
clone_size: -
cdr3_aa: CASRQLWDTGELFF
cdr3_nt: TGCGCCAGTAGACAGTTGTGGGACACCGGGGAGCTGTTTTTT

j_call: TRBJ2-5
v_call: TRBV5-1
d_call: TRBD2
clone_size: -
cdr3_aa: CASSLGVAGAYQETQYF
cdr3_nt: TGCGCCAGCAGCTTGGGGGTAGCGGGGGCATACCAAGAGACCCAGTACTTC

j_call: TRBJ2-3
v_call: TRBV19
d_call: TRBD1
clone_size: -
cdr3_aa: CASREDRATDTQYF
cdr3_nt: TGTGCCAGTAGAGAGGACAGGGCCACAGATACGCAGTATTTT

j_call: TRBJ2-3
v_call: TRBV19
d_call: TRBD2
clone_size: -
cdr3_aa: CASRGRAGSLTDTQYF
cdr3_nt: TGTGCCAGTAGAGGGCGAGCGGGATCCCTCACAGATACGCAGTATTTT

j_call: TRBJ1-6
v_call: TRBV30
d_call: -
clone_size: -
cdr3_aa: CAWSPGQMSPLHF
cdr3_nt: TGTGCCTGGAGTCCCGGACAGATGTCACCCCTCCACTTT

j_call: TRBJ2-7
v_call: TRBV5-1
d_call: TRBD2
clone_size: -
cdr3_aa: CASSSSGLAGIEQYF
cdr3_nt: TGCGCCAGCAGCTCCTCGGGACTAGCGGGGATTGAGCAGTACTTC

j_call: TRBJ1-3
v_call: TRBV3-1/TRBV3-2
d_call: -
clone_size: -
cdr3_aa: CASSQDNRAFGNTIYF
cdr3_nt: TGTGCCAGCAGCCAAGATAACAGGGCCTTTGGAAACACCATATATTTT

j_call: TRBJ2-7
v_call: TRBV12-5
d_call: TRBD1
clone_size: -
cdr3_aa: CASRTGGDEQYF
cdr3_nt: TGTGCTAGTCGGACAGGGGGTGACGAGCAGTACTTC

j_call: TRBJ1-1
v_call: TRBV11-3
d_call: -
clone_size: -
cdr3_aa: CASSQEGHTEAFF
cdr3_nt: TGTGCCAGCAGCCAAGAGGGCCACACTGAAGCTTTCTTT

j_call: TRBJ2-3
v_call: TRBV29-1
d_call: TRBD1
clone_size: -
cdr3_aa: CSVEGGQGAGTDTQYF
cdr3_nt: TGCAGCGTTGAAGGGGGACAGGGGGCAGGCACAGATACGCAGTATTTT

j_call: TRBJ1-1
v_call: TRBV6-5
d_call: -
clone_size: -
cdr3_aa: CASSYGALTEAFF
cdr3_nt: TGTGCCAGCAGTTACGGGGCACTCACTGAAGCTTTCTTT

j_call: TRBJ2-7
v_call: TRBV27
d_call: -
clone_size: once
cdr3_aa: CASSFRQTYEQYF
cdr3_nt: TGTGCCAGCAGTTTCAGACAGACCTACGAGCAGTACTTC

j_call: TRBJ1-6
v_call: TRBV19
d_call: -
clone_size: -
cdr3_aa: CASSAMGAGSPLHF
cdr3_nt: TGTGCCAGTAGTGCGATGGGGGCGGGCTCACCCCTCCACTTT

j_call: TRBJ2-3
v_call: TRBV24-1
d_call: -
clone_size: -
cdr3_aa: CATSDPGDTQYF
cdr3_nt: TGTGCCACCAGTGACCCGGGGGATACGCAGTATTTT

j_call: TRBJ2-1
v_call: TRBV5-1
d_call: -
clone_size: once
cdr3_aa: CASSWGTTGSEQFF
cdr3_nt: TGCGCCAGCAGCTGGGGAACCACAGGGAGTGAGCAGTTCTTC

j_call: TRBJ1-2
v_call: TRBV2
d_call: TRBD1
clone_size: few
cdr3_aa: CASKLQGSVYGYTF
cdr3_nt: TGTGCCAGCAAGCTACAGGGGTCGGTCTATGGCTACACCTTC

j_call: TRBJ1-1
v_call: TRBV29-1
d_call: -
clone_size: -
cdr3_aa: CSVGALRNTEAFF
cdr3_nt: TGCAGCGTAGGGGCCCTGCGGAACACTGAAGCTTTCTTT

j_call: TRBJ1-4
v_call: TRBV4-1
d_call: -
clone_size: -
cdr3_aa: CASSQSINEKLFF
cdr3_nt: TGCGCCAGCAGCCAGTCCATTAATGAAAAACTGTTTTTT

j_call: TRBJ2-2
v_call: TRBV11-2
d_call: -
clone_size: -
cdr3_aa: CATQGRQANTGELFF
cdr3_nt: TGTGCCACCCAAGGAAGGCAGGCGAACACCGGGGAGCTGTTTTTT

j_call: TRBJ2-3
v_call: TRBV7-8
d_call: -
clone_size: -
cdr3_aa: CASSWGGSTDTQYF
cdr3_nt: TGTGCCAGCAGCTGGGGGGGCAGCACAGATACGCAGTATTTT

j_call: TRBJ1-4
v_call: TRBV19
d_call: TRBD1
clone_size: -
cdr3_aa: CASSRTGSAKLFF
cdr3_nt: TGTGCCAGTAGTCGGACAGGGTCGGCCAAACTGTTTTTT

j_call: TRBJ1-1
v_call: TRBV3-1/TRBV3-2
d_call: -
clone_size: -
cdr3_aa: CASSPSGGEAFF
cdr3_nt: TGTGCCAGCAGCCCATCGGGAGGGGAAGCTTTCTTT

j_call: TRBJ2-7
v_call: TRBV27
d_call: -
clone_size: -
cdr3_aa: CASSLGAGIEQYF
cdr3_nt: TGTGCCAGCAGTTTAGGGGCAGGGATCGAGCAGTACTTC

j_call: TRBJ1-1
v_call: TRBV3-1/TRBV3-2
d_call: -
clone_size: -
cdr3_aa: CASSQGIGRGLMNTEAFF
cdr3_nt: TGTGCCAGCAGCCAAGGGATTGGTAGGGGACTCATGAACACTGAAGCTTTCTTT

j_call: TRBJ2-5
v_call: TRBV27
d_call: TRBD2
clone_size: -
cdr3_aa: CASSTPTSGGYQETQYF
cdr3_nt: TGTGCCAGCAGTACGCCGACTAGCGGGGGGTACCAAGAGACCCAGTACTTC

j_call: TRBJ1-1
v_call: TRBV23-1
d_call: -
clone_size: once
cdr3_aa: CASRNNRAYTEAFF
cdr3_nt: TGCGCCAGCAGGAACAACAGGGCTTACACTGAAGCTTTCTTT

j_call: TRBJ2-7
v_call: TRBV29-1
d_call: TRBD1
clone_size: -
cdr3_aa: CSVGRGLSYEQYF
cdr3_nt: TGCAGCGTTGGCAGGGGGCTCTCCTACGAGCAGTACTTC

j_call: TRBJ2-2
v_call: TRBV6-5
d_call: -
clone_size: -
cdr3_aa: CASSPQGFYTGELFF
cdr3_nt: TGTGCCAGCAGCCCGCAGGGGTTCTACACCGGGGAGCTGTTTTTT

j_call: TRBJ2-7
v_call: TRBV19
d_call: -
clone_size: once
cdr3_aa: CASSIGQGTYEQYF
cdr3_nt: TGTGCCAGTAGTATCGGACAAGGGACCTACGAGCAGTACTTC

j_call: TRBJ1-1
v_call: TRBV4-2
d_call: -
clone_size: -
cdr3_aa: CASSQEIGEWNTEAFF
cdr3_nt: TGTGCCAGCAGCCAAGAGATCGGGGAATGGAACACTGAAGCTTTCTTT

j_call: TRBJ1-2
v_call: TRBV6-5
d_call: -
clone_size: once
cdr3_aa: CASSLSTLGNYGYTF
cdr3_nt: TGTGCCAGCAGCCTTTCGACCCTGGGCAACTATGGCTACACCTTC